This T cell receptor (beta chain) is from a study of T-cell memory formation after mild COVID-19. 5'RACE primed at constant segments yielded TCR alpha and TCR beta cDNA libraries bearing sample barcodes and UMIs. Using its own MiXCR run on the 5' RACE reads, TCRdb lists one record per CDR3 protein. The sample holds a few hundred thousand distinct CDR3 sequences; more than 20% are singletons and the top ten take approximately 12%. Trimming pared 2 bases from V and 4 bases from J, leaving 7 bases between. This CDR3 is built from 13 residues. The germline V gene has CDR1 KGHDR and CDR2 SFDVKD. Sequenced: PBMCs or a T cell subset sorted from them (not recorded which). The source of this sequence is an adult woman who had mild COVID-19 (a few samples of this study predate the infection). Cell type and time point are not known. V is TRBV24-1 and J is TRBJ2-5; no clear D. The CDR3 loop reads CATSDSPSETQYF. The CDR3 DNA reads TGTGCCACCAGTGATTCACCCTCAGAGACCCAGTACTTC.